This TCR beta chain appears in the sequencing data of a study of OX40 agonist ivuxolimab in advanced cancers. Context from the whole study: Ivuxolimab was a fully human IgG2 agonistic monoclonal antibody targeting the costimulatory receptor OX40 (CD134). Prior anti-PD-1, anti-PD-L1 or anti-CTLA-4 therapy was permitted, and checkpoint inhibitors had been received by 30% to 40% of dose-escalation patients. In the dose-escalation cohort, approximately 83% of patients were male, and the mean age was 60 years with a range of roughly 23 to 79. Three dose-escalation patients achieved partial responses, one with hepatocellular carcinoma and two with cutaneous melanoma. The paper reports the monotherapy dose-escalation portion (N of about 52 patients) of the phase I ivuxolimab trial. Intravenous ivuxolimab was administered to patients every 2 weeks at six dose levels: 0.01, 0.1, 0.3, 1.5, 3 and 10 mg/kg. The point of sequencing TCRbeta in the periphery was to test whether ivuxolimab changed TCR sequence diversity and drove clonal T-cell expansion. Among the 50 to 55 dose-escalation patients, 19 had hepatocellular carcinoma, 15 melanoma, 9 renal cell carcinoma and 9 head and neck cancer. Broad study findings and their caveats: In the 0.1-3.0 mg/kg groups, partial responders had among the lowest normalized peripheral clonal expansion, particularly in CD8+ T cells. Antigen specificity was not determined for the clonally expanded peripheral T cells. After ivuxolimab, more expanded clones were found on average in CD8+ T cells than in CD4+ T cells. Clonal expansion of both CD4+ and CD8+ blood T cells was observed from baseline to week 6 at doses 0.1 to 3.0 mg/kg. Low levels of normalized T-cell clonal expansion were also seen in some nonresponding patients.

The trial excluded patients who had a history of autoimmune disease or who were on systemic immunosuppression. In every dose cohort, peripheral blood was drawn for TCR sequencing at baseline, cycle 4 day 1, and cycle 7 day 1. The samples were drawn from a first-in-human, open-label, multicenter phase I dose-escalation trial of ivuxolimab. Adults with locally advanced or metastatic head and neck squamous cell, hepatocellular, melanoma or renal cell carcinoma were enrolled in the trial. CD4+ and CD8+ T cells were sorted separately from peripheral blood before TCR sequencing. Genomic DNA was extracted from sorted cells for sequencing of the TCRbeta CDR3 region. The immunoSEQ Assay was used for sequencing of TCRbeta CDR3 regions. In its TCRdb copy, this immuneACCESS table keeps in-frame sequences only and misses some clones. Where compared with another copy, unresolved V genes explain less than half of these, and the others have no known cause. The sample includes approximately 76,000 clones, with approximately 86% observed a single time. The biggest ten clones account for approximately 0.72% of the sample.

V sheds 1 base and J sheds 2 bases, leaving 12 bases between their ends. The germline V gene (reference sequence) specifies SGHNT as CDR1 and YYREEE as CDR2. The CDR3 runs 15 residues from the cysteine to the phenylalanine. Solely the CDR3 DNA is kept, with 45 bases framed from the first base. Turning to this clone: Its antigen is not yet known. No quality values exist for individual bases; no much larger clone is one base distant.

This sequence was found in an adult with an advanced solid tumor such as melanoma, head and neck, liver or kidney cancer. The rearrangement joined TRBV5-4 to TRBJ1-1, with the D gene not confidently named. The sample in question was CD4+ or CD8+ T cells sorted from blood, obtained in a trial of the OX40 agonist ivuxolimab. In nucleotide form, the sequence is TGTGCCAGCAGCTTGCATGCGGGGTTAAACACTGAAGCTTTCTTT. Translated, this gives CASSLHAGLNTEAFF.